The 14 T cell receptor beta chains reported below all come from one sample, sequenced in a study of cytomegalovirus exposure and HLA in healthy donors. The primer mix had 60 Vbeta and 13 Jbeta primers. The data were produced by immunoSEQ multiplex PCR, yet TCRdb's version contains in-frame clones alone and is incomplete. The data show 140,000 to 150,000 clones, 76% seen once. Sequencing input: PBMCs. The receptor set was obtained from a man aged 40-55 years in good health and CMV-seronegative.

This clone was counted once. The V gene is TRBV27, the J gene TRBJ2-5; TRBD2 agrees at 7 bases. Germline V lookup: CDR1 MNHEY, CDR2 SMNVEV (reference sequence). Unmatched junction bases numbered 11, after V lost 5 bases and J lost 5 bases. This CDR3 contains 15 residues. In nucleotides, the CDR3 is TGTGCCAGCAGTCCGCGGGAGCCTGAGGAGGAGACCCAGTACTTC. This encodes CASSPREPEEETQYF.

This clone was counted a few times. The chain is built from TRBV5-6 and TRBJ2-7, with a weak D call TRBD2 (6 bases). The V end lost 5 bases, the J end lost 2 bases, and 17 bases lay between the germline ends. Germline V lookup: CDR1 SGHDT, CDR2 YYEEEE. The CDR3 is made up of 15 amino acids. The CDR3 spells CASSWGEAPPYEQYF. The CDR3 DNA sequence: TGTGCCAGCAGTTGGGGGGAGGCCCCCCCCTACGAGCAGTACTTC. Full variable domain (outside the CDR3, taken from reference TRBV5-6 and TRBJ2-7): DAGVTQSPTHLIKTRGQQVTLRCSPKSGHDTVSWYQQALGQGPQFIFQYYEEEERQRGNFPDRFSGHQFPNYSSELNVNALLLGDSALYLCASSWGEAPPYEQYFGPGTRLTVT.

For the CDR3, the DNA is TGCAGCGCGGAAGTTAGCGGCAATGAGCAGTTCTTC. Translated, it gives CSAEVSGNEQFF. The rearrangement uses TRBV29-1 and TRBJ2-1; perhaps TRBD2 as D (6 bases). This CDR3 has 12 amino acids. Trimming stripped 7 bases from V and 6 bases from J, with 13 bases between. Germline CDR1 reads SQVTM; CDR2 reads ANQGSEA.

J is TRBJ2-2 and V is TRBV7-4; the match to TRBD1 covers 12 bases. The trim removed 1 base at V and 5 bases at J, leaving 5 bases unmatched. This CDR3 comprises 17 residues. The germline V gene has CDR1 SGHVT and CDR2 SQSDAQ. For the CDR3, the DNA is TGTGCCAGCAGCTTAGAGGGACAGGGGGCAAATACCGGGGAGCTGTTTTTT. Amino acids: CASSLEGQGANTGELFF.

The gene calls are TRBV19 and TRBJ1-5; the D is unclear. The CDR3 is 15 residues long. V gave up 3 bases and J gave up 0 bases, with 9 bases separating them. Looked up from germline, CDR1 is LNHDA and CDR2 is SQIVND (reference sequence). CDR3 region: CASSITDYSNQPQHF. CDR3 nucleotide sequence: TGTGCCAGTAGTATCACAGACTATAGCAATCAGCCCCAGCATTTT.

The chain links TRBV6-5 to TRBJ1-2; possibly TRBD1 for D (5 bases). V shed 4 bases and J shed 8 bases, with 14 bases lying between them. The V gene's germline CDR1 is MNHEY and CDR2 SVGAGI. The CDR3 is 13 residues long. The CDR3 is CASSFPDSQGYTF. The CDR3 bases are TGTGCCAGCAGTTTCCCCGACAGTCAAGGCTACACCTTC.

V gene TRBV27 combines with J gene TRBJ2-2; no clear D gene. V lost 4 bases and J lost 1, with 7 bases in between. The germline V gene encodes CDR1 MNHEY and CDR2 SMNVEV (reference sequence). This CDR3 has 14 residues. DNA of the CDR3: TGTGCCAGCAGTTCGGTAGAGAACACCGGGGAGCTGTTTTTT. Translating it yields CASSSVENTGELFF.

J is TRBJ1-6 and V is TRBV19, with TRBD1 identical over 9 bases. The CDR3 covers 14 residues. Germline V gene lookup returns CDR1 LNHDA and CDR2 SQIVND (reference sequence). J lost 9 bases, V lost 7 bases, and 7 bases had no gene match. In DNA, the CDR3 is TGTGCCAGTAAAACAGGGGGCTCGGCTTCACCCCTCCACTTT. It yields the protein CASKTGGSASPLHF.

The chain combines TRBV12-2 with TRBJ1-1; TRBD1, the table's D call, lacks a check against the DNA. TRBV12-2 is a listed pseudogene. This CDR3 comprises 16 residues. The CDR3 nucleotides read TGTGCAAGTCGCTTAGCGTCACAGGGGGCCCGGTATGAAGCTTTCTTT. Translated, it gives CASRLASQGARYEAFF.

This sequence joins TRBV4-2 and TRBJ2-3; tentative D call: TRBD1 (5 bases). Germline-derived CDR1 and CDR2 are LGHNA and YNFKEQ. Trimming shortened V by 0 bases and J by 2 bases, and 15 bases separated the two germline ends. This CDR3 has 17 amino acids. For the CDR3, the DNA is TGTGCCAGCAGCCAAGATGGGCAGGGTCAGCTCACAGATACGCAGTATTTT. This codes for CASSQDGQGQLTDTQYF.

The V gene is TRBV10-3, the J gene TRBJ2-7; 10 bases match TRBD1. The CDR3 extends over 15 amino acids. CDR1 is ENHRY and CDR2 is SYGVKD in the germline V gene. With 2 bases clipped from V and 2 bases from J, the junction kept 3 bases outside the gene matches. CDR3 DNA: TGTGCCATCAGTGAGCCGGGACAGGGGCCCTACGAGCAGTACTTC. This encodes CAISEPGQGPYEQYF.

The CDR3 DNA reads TGTGCCATCAGTGAGGCGGGACTAGCGGGCCACAATGAGCAGTTCTTC. Its protein is CAISEAGLAGHNEQFF. J is TRBJ2-1 and V is TRBV10-3, with 12 bases matching TRBD2. The CDR3 runs 16 residues. CDR1 ENHRY and CDR2 SYGVKD come from the germline V gene. J was trimmed by 5 bases and V by 2 bases; bases with no gene match: 4.

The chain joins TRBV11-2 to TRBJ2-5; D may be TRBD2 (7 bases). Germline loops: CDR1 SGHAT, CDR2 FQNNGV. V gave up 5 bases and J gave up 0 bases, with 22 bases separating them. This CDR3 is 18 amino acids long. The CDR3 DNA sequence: TGTGCCAGCAGCCCCCCAAGGGGGGGGTGGGAGTACCAAGAGACCCAGTACTTC. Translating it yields CASSPPRGGWEYQETQYF.

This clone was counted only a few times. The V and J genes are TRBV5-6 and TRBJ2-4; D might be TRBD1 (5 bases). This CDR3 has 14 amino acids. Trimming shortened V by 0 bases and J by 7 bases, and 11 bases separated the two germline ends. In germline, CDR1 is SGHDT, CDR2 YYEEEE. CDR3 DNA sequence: TGTGCCAGCAGCTTGGGCAGGGTGGGCAACATTCAGTACTTC. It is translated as CASSLGRVGNIQYF.